This T cell receptor (beta chain) was sequenced during a study of cytomegalovirus exposure and HLA in healthy donors. Germline V gene sequence: CDR1 KGHSH, CDR2 LQKENI. The germline V and J ends were trimmed by 2 bases and 2 bases, with 6 bases remaining between them. The CDR3 runs to 13 residues. PCR involved 60 Vbeta and 13 Jbeta primers. Repertoires were generated with immunoSEQ multiplex PCR, while TCRdb's copy carries only in-frame clones and drops some. The repertoire includes 130,000 or so clones, approximately 80% of them detected once, and approximately 3% sits in the top ten. V and J are TRBV18 and TRBJ2-5, with no clear D. The sequencing input was PBMCs. The clonotype comes from a woman in her late teens or twenties in good health and CMV-seropositive. The CDR3 bases are TGTGCCAGCTCACCAGGCAGGCAAGAGACCCAGTACTTC. It codes for CASSPGRQETQYF.